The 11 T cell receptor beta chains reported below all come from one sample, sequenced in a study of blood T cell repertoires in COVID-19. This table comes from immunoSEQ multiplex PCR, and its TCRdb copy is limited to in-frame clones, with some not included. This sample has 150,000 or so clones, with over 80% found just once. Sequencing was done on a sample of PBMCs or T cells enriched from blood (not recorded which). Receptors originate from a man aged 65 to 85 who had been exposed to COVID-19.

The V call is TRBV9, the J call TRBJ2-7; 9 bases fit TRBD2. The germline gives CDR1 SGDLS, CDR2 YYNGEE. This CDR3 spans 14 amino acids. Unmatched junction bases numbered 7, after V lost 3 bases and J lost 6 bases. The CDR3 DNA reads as TGTGCCAGCAGCGGGGGCGGGAGGGCCATCGAGCAGTACTTC. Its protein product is CASSGGGRAIEQYF.

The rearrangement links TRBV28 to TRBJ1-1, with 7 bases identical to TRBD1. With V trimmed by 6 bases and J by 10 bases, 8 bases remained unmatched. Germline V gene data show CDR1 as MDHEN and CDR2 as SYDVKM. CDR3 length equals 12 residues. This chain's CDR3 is CASSLPQGRAFF. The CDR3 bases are TGTGCCAGCAGCCTGCCACAGGGGCGAGCTTTCTTT.

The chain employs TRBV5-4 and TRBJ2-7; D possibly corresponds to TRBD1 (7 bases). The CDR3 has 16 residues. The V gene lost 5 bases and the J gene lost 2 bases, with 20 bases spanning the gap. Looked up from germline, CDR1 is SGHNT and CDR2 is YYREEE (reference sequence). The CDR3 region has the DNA TGTGCCAGCAGTAGGGGCGGGACAGTTGTAACCTACGAGCAGTACTTC. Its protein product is CASSRGGTVVTYEQYF.

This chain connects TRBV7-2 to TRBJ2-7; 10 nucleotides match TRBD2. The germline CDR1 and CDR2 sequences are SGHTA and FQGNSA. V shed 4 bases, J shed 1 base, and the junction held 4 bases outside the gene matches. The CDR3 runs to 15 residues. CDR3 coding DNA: TGTGCCAGCAGCTCCTTAGCGGGAGGATCCTACGAGCAGTACTTC. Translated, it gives CASSSLAGGSYEQYF.

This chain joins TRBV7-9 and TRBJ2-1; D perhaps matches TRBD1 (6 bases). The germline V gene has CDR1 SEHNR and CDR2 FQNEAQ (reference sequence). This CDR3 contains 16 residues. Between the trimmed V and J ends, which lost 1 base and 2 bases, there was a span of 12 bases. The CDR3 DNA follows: TGTGCCAGCAGCTTAGGCCAGGGGCCAGCCTACAATGAGCAGTTCTTC. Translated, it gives CASSLGQGPAYNEQFF.

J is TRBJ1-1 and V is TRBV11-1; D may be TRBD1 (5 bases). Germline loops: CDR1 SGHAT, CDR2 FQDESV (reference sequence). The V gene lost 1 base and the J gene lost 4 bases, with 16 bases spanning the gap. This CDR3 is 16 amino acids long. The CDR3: CASSLDVGGVVTEAFF. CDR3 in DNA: TGTGCCAGCAGCTTAGACGTCGGAGGGGTTGTCACTGAAGCTTTCTTT.

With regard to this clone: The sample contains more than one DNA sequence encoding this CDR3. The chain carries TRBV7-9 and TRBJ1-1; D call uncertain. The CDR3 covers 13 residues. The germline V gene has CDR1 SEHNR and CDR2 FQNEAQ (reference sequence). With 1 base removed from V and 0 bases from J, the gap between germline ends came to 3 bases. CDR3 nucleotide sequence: TGTGCCAGCAGCTTAGATATGAACACTGAAGCTTTCTTT. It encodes CASSLDMNTEAFF.

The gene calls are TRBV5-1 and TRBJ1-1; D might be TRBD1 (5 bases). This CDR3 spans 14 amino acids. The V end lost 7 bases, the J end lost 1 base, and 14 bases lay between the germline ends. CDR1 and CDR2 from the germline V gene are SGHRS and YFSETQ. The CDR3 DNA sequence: TGCGCCAGCTTGCCGGACACCCAGAACACTGAAGCTTTCTTT. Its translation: CASLPDTQNTEAFF.

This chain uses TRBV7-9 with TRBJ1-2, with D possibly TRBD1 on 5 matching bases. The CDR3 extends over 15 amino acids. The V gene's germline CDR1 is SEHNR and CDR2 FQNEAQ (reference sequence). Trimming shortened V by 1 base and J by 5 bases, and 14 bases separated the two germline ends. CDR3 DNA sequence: TGTGCCAGCAGCTTAGGTCCAGGGATGAAGTATGGCTACACCTTC. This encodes CASSLGPGMKYGYTF.

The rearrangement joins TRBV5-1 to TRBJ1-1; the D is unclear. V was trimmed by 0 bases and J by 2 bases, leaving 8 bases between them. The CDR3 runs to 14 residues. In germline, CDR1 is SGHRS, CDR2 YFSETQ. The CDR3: CASSLALDNTEAFF. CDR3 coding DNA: TGCGCCAGCAGCTTGGCCCTAGACAACACTGAAGCTTTCTTT.

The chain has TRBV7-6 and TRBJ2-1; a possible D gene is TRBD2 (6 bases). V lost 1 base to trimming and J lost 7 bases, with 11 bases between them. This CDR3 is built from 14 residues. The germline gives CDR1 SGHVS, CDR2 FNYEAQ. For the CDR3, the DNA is TGTGCCAGCAGCTTAGTAGGAGGGTTTAATGAGCAGTTCTTC. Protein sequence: CASSLVGGFNEQFF.